This is a list of T cell receptor beta chains from one sample in a study of post-analysis software for immune sequencing data. Each CDR3 protein is one row after TCRdb ran MiXCR on the PCR reads. The sample lists approximately 770,000 distinct CDR3 sequences, about 45% occurring once. The sequenced sample was blood. The receptors originated from a girl aged 10 to 17 with multiple sclerosis. CDR3s leave out the opening cysteine and the closing phenylalanine or tryptophan.

V: TRBV6-2/TRBV6-3; CDR3: ASSTRRPSHYGYT
V: TRBV7-9; CDR3: ASSLVIGEQY
V: TRBV24-1; CDR3: ATSVGVGEQF
V: TRBV3-1; CDR3: ASSYGPQDGYT
V: TRBV4-1; CDR3: ASSQDEASGATDTQY
V: TRBV18; CDR3: ASSPLESNNSPLH
V: TRBV4-3; CDR3: ASSQDRTGGMYEQY
V: TRBV2; CDR3: ASKEFPQETQY
V: TRBV24-1; CDR3: ATSDPGGAETQY
V: TRBV12-3/TRBV12-4; CDR3: ASRPPASGKGGEQF
V: TRBV12-3/TRBV12-4; CDR3: ASSSGGRRTDTQY